Listed here are 7 T cell receptor beta chains from one sample, sequenced in a study of OX40 agonist ivuxolimab in advanced cancers. Sequencing was performed with immunoSEQ multiplex PCR; in TCRdb, only in-frame clones are kept and a portion is missing. The profile covers about 50,000 clones, with roughly nine tenths appearing a single time and over 5% taken by the ten largest. The specimen was CD4+ or CD8+ T cells sorted from blood, collected in a trial of the OX40 agonist ivuxolimab. The receptor source for this set is an adult with an advanced solid tumor such as melanoma, head and neck, liver or kidney cancer.

The V gene is TRBV7-9, the J gene TRBJ2-6; unclear D gene. The CDR3 sequence is 15 residues long. The V gene's germline CDR1 is SEHNR and CDR2 FQNEAQ (reference sequence). Deletions cut 1 base from V and 5 bases from J, with 9 bases between. The CDR3: CASSLDGLWANVLTF. The CDR3, as DNA: TGTGCCAGCAGCTTAGACGGCCTGTGGGCCAACGTCCTGACTTTC.

The rearrangement uses TRBV13 and TRBJ2-7, with D possibly TRBD1 on 5 matching bases. V lost 2 bases and J 6 bases, leaving 17 bases between the germline ends. This CDR3 spans 15 amino acids. Germline values: CDR1 PRHDT, CDR2 FYEKMQ (reference sequence). CDR3 DNA: TGTGCCAGCAGCTTAACGACGCAGGGCCCCCTCGAGCAGTACTTC. Protein sequence: CASSLTTQGPLEQYF.

The rearrangement joins TRBV12-5 to TRBJ2-1; 13 bases are shared with TRBD2. Trimming removed 6 bases from V and 6 bases from J; junction bases left unmatched: 2. Germline V gene data show CDR1 as LGHNT and CDR2 as FRNRAP. The CDR3 is 14 amino acids. The CDR3 protein is CASGRTSGSNEQFF. The DNA for the CDR3 is TGTGCTAGTGGCCGGACTAGCGGGAGCAATGAGCAGTTCTTC.

The genes are TRBV15 and TRBJ1-1; the D is unclear. Germline V gives CDR1 LNHNV, CDR2 YYDKDF (reference sequence). This CDR3 contains 16 residues. Trimming left V 1 base short and J 0 bases short, with 12 bases between. CDR3 nucleotide sequence: TGTGCCACCAGCAGAGCTGACGTAGGGCTGAACACTGAAGCTTTCTTT. Translating it yields CATSRADVGLNTEAFF.

The chain couples TRBV15 to TRBJ1-6; D remains unclear. CDR3 size: 18 residues. The germline V gene has CDR1 LNHNV and CDR2 YYDKDF (reference sequence). V was clipped by 1 base and J by 0 bases, with 13 bases between them. DNA of the CDR3: TGTGCCACCAGCAGAGTAGGAACGGGCGTCTCCTATAATTCACCCCTCCACTTT. Translating it yields CATSRVGTGVSYNSPLHF.

The chain uses TRBV6-6 and TRBJ2-2; tentative D call: TRBD2 (7 bases). Germline loops: CDR1 MNHNY, CDR2 SVGAGI (reference sequence). V was pared by 5 bases and J by 2 bases, with 15 bases between. The CDR3 runs to 16 residues. CDR3 amino acids: CASSTLPGGNTGELFF. The DNA for the CDR3 is TGTGCCAGCAGTACCCTCCCGGGGGGCAACACCGGGGAGCTGTTTTTT.

The chain uses TRBV2 and TRBJ2-5; 9 nucleotides line up with TRBD2. The CDR3 contains 16 residues. Germline CDR1 reads SNHLY; CDR2 reads FYNNEI. V gave up 7 bases and J gave up 2 bases; unmatched junction bases: 11. This CDR3 is CASTQTPSGVQETQYF. Here the CDR3 DNA reads TGTGCCAGCACTCAGACCCCTAGCGGGGTTCAAGAGACCCAGTACTTC.